This T cell receptor beta chain came from a study of blood T cell repertoires in COVID-19 (dated by TCRdb to the early 2020s). Turning to the overall study: Samples covering the acute and convalescent phases of COVID-19 were provided by collaborators in the United States, Italy and Spain. The prospective study material was composed of cDNA or gDNA derived from T cells, B-cell-depleted T cells, or PBMCs. Deeply sampled blood TCRbeta repertoires from subjects exposed to, actively infected with, or recovered from COVID-19 were included in the dataset. The repertoires were released in a freely available public database intended as a resource for research on the immune response to SARS-CoV-2. Samples came from the ongoing ImmuneRACE study (first 160 participants) plus 1,254 subjects from 6 global collaborators. Nearly every sample came with metadata listing a de-identified subject ID, COVID-19 status, age in years and sex. Where available, HLA class I and class II types were taken from metadata supplied by the sample provider and were not determined by assay-based typing. The paper's findings and limits, for the study overall: Clinical and demographic metadata were provided uncurated, with the amount varying by source and participant.

The collaborating institutions used their own protocols to collect whole blood in K2EDTA tubes. For TCRbeta analysis, collaborators shipped samples as frozen whole blood, isolated PBMCs, or DNA extracted from either of those sample types. The V end loses 4 bases and the J end loses 6 bases, and a stretch of 15 bases separates them. The CDR3 measures 14 amino acids from cysteine to phenylalanine. Just the 42-base CDR3 DNA is kept, in frame starting at base 1. The germline V gene yields SGHRS for CDR1 and YFSETQ for CDR2. The immunoSEQ Assay, a bias-controlled multiplex PCR, was used to amplify TCRbeta CDR3 regions from genomic DNA. The paper's processing steps were these. The number of nucleated cells in each sample was estimated by amplification of reference gene primers within the assay. To quantify the absolute abundance of each unique TCRbeta CDR3 rearrangement, sequence reads were collapsed and filtered. For each sample, productive Simpson clonality was calculated by taking the square root of Simpson's diversity index across productive rearrangements. TCRdb took this table from immuneACCESS and kept in-frame rearrangements with V and J called. Such tables lack part of the clones; where checked against another copy, unresolved V genes explain under half of the gap, and the rest is unexplained. V, J and clone size are those of that table, while D and trimming were read from the DNA. Here the sample has under 350,000 clones; around nine tenths occur a single time. The top ten clonotypes cover 1% to 1.5% of the sample.

Comments on this clone: The antigen it binds to is not known. No quality values exist for individual bases; no much larger clone is one base distant.

Sequencing was carried out using peripheral blood. The chain was built from TRBV5-1 and TRBJ2-3; a weak D assignment points to TRBD1 (5 bases agree). The origin of this receptor is a man in his 70s with acute or convalescent COVID-19. The sequenced DNA is TGCGCCAGCAGCCCGGCCCAGGGTAGGGATACGCAGTATTTT. The translation is CASSPAQGRDTQYF. Here the CDR3 is joined to the reference TRBV5-1 and TRBJ2-3 genes, and the full variable domain is: KAGVTQTPRYLIKTRGQQVTLSCSPISGHRSVSWYQQTPGQGLQFLFEYFSETQRNKGNFPGRFSGRQFSNSRSEMNVSTLELGDSALYLCASSPAQGRDTQYFGPGTRLTVL.